These 22 T cell receptor beta chains came from one sample sequenced in a study of CD8 T cells in Susac syndrome. cDNA came from roughly 0.5 to 1 ug RNA primed by random hexamers. One entry per CDR3 protein results from TCRdb running MiXCR on the immunoSEQ multiplex PCR reads. The repertoire holds tens of thousands of distinct CDR3 sequences, with around 96% as singletons. The sequenced sample was CD8+ T cells from PBMCs. The receptors come from a human donor with Susac syndrome.

This clonotype occurred once. V and J are TRBV3-1 and TRBJ2-7; either TRBD1 or TRBD2 may fit D (5 bases each). This CDR3 has 15 amino acids. Germline lookup yields CDR1 LGHDT and CDR2 YNNKEL (reference sequence). V gave up 4 bases and J gave up 0 bases, with 13 bases separating them. The CDR3 sequence: CASSPPAGSSYEQYF. DNA of the CDR3: TGTGCCAGCAGCCCCCCTGCAGGGAGCTCCTACGAGCAGTACTTC.

The V gene is TRBV6-1, the J gene TRBJ1-1; D ambiguous. CDR1 MNHNS and CDR2 SASEGT come from the germline V gene. The CDR3 sequence is 13 residues long. V was cut by 10 bases and J by 6 bases, with 18 bases left in between. The CDR3, as DNA: TGTGCCACCTTCTTTCCGGGTAACGCTGAAGCTTTCTTT. Its translation: CATFFPGNAEAFF.

This clonotype was recorded a few times. The V call is TRBV4-1, the J call TRBJ2-7; a possible D gene is TRBD2 (5 bases). From germline, CDR1 is MGHRA and CDR2 YSYEKL. The ends were cut back, 4 bases at V and 4 bases at J, with 20 bases in the middle. The CDR3 has 16 amino acids. The DNA for the CDR3 is TGCGCCAGCAGCCCCTCATCCACCCGAGCGGAATACGAGCAGTACTTC. Encoded protein: CASSPSSTRAEYEQYF.

This clonotype appeared a single time. This rearrangement joins TRBV4-1 to TRBJ2-7, with D unresolved. This CDR3 has 15 amino acids. The germline V and J ends were trimmed by 0 bases and 1 base, with 10 bases remaining between them. CDR1 and CDR2 (germline): MGHRA, YSYEKL. CDR3 sequence: CASSQDVRWSYEQYF. Written as DNA, the CDR3 is TGCGCCAGCAGCCAAGATGTACGGTGGTCCTACGAGCAGTACTTC.

The chain links TRBV29-1 to TRBJ2-5; D uncertain. The CDR3 length is 12 residues. Germline V CDR1 and CDR2: SQVTM, ANQGSEA. V was trimmed by 3 bases and J by 5 bases, leaving 10 bases between them. The CDR3 sequence: CSVDGGWETQYF. Written as DNA, the CDR3 is TGCAGCGTTGATGGTGGGTGGGAGACCCAGTACTTC. Together with reference TRBV29-1 and TRBJ2-5, the CDR3 gives the full variable domain: SAVISQKPSRDICQRGTSLTIQCQVDSQVTMMFWYRQQPGQSLTLIATANQGSEATYESGFVIDKFPISRPNLTFSTLTVSNMSPEDSSIYLCSVDGGWETQYFGPGTRLLVL.

The chain employs TRBV12-3 or TRBV12-4 and TRBJ2-7; a possible D gene is TRBD2 (7 bases). V was pared by 2 bases and J by 1 base, with 15 bases between. The CDR3 totals 16 residues. As DNA, the CDR3 is TGTGCCAGCAGTTTACGGGGGGCCGGGCTGTCCTACGAGCAGTACTTC. Protein product: CASSLRGAGLSYEQYF.

The chain links TRBV20-1 to TRBJ1-2; D is unclear. Germline assignment: CDR1 DFQATT and CDR2 SNEGSKA (reference sequence). The V and J ends lost 0 bases and 4 bases respectively, with 9 bases between them. The CDR3 is made up of 13 amino acids. The CDR3 protein is CSARDLGSYGYTF. CDR3 in DNA: TGCAGTGCTAGAGATTTGGGGAGCTATGGCTACACCTTC.

V and J are TRBV2 and TRBJ1-2; TRBD1 might be the D (6 bases). Deletions cut 4 bases from V and 7 bases from J, with 10 bases between. The CDR3 extends over 12 amino acids. Germline assignment: CDR1 SNHLY and CDR2 FYNNEI. As DNA, the CDR3 is TGTGCCAGCAGTGTCTACAGGGCTGGCTACACCTTC. This sequence encodes CASSVYRAGYTF.

The chain employs TRBV28 and TRBJ1-1; D remains ambiguous. Germline V gives CDR1 MDHEN, CDR2 SYDVKM. V lost 6 bases and J lost 8, with 10 bases in between. The CDR3 is made up of 11 amino acids. The CDR3 reads CASRSLGEAFF. CDR3 bases: TGTGCCAGCAGAAGCCTAGGGGAAGCTTTCTTT.

This chain joins TRBV27 and TRBJ1-2, with D unclear. This CDR3 has 14 amino acids. Germline V gives CDR1 MNHEY, CDR2 SMNVEV (reference sequence). Trimming took off 2 bases at V and 1 base at J, with 8 bases between the two ends. CDR3 coding DNA: TGTGCCAGCAGTTTAATGCCCAATAACTATGGCTACACCTTC. This codes for CASSLMPNNYGYTF.

The chain links TRBV11-2 to TRBJ2-3, with 9 bases lining up with TRBD1. Germline CDR1 is SGHAT and CDR2 is FQNNGV. Trimming removed 4 bases from V and 4 bases from J; junction bases left unmatched: 6. This CDR3 has 15 residues. The CDR3 sequence: CASSSEGDRADTQYF. The CDR3 region has the DNA TGTGCCAGCAGCTCAGAGGGGGACAGGGCAGATACGCAGTATTTT.

The chain couples TRBV12-3 or TRBV12-4 to TRBJ2-3; D not certain. Trimming pared 7 bases from V and 5 bases from J, leaving 16 bases between. The CDR3 totals 14 residues. CDR3 nucleotides: TGTGCCAGCAATCCCATGGGCTTAATAGATACGCAGTATTTT. This sequence encodes CASNPMGLIDTQYF.

The chain has TRBV27 and TRBJ2-3, with D possibly being TRBD2 (5 bases). This CDR3 has 17 amino acids. Germline V lookup: CDR1 MNHEY, CDR2 SMNVEV (reference sequence). V lost 0 bases and J lost 2, with 15 bases in between. This CDR3 reads CASSLSPEGHNTDTQYF. Written as DNA, the CDR3 is TGTGCCAGCAGTTTATCGCCTGAGGGTCATAACACAGATACGCAGTATTTT.

In this sample, this clonotype turned up once. The J gene is TRBJ1-2, the V gene TRBV19; 9 nucleotides align to TRBD1. Germline loops: CDR1 LNHDA, CDR2 SQIVND (reference sequence). Germline trimming cut 3 bases from V and 4 bases from J; bases unmatched to any gene: 9. The CDR3 is made up of 16 amino acids. The CDR3 DNA sequence: TGTGCCAGTAGTATGCTGACAGGGGGGAAGAGCTATGGCTACACCTTC. This gives the protein CASSMLTGGKSYGYTF.

The chain carries TRBV30 and TRBJ2-5; D gene uncertain. Trimming stripped 3 bases from V and 1 base from J, with 9 bases between. The germline gives CDR1 GTSNPN, CDR2 SVGIG (reference sequence). The CDR3 consists of 13 residues. The chain's CDR3 is CAWRANLQETQYF. CDR3 DNA: TGTGCCTGGAGGGCAAACCTCCAAGAGACCCAGTACTTC.

The chain carries TRBV2 and TRBJ1-1; TRBD1 aligns across 7 bases. The CDR3 has 15 amino acids. V dropped 6 bases and J dropped 0; count of bases not matched to a gene: 7. Germline CDR1 reads SNHLY; CDR2 reads FYNNEI. CDR3 nucleotide sequence: TGTGCCAGCAGCCCGGGACAGCTGATGAACACTGAAGCTTTCTTT. Protein product: CASSPGQLMNTEAFF.

The rearrangement links TRBV7-2 to TRBJ2-2; D might be TRBD1 or TRBD2, each matching 7 bases. V gave up 5 bases and J gave up 5 bases, with 18 bases separating them. Looked up from germline, CDR1 is SGHTA and CDR2 is FQGNSA. This CDR3 is built from 16 residues. Here the CDR3 reads CASSPERQGGTGELFF. The CDR3 DNA is TGTGCCAGCAGCCCCGAACGACAGGGAGGGACCGGGGAGCTGTTTTTT.

V is TRBV12-3 or TRBV12-4 and J is TRBJ1-1; possibly TRBD1 for D (5 bases). V lost 4 bases to trimming and J lost 8 bases, with 8 bases between them. This CDR3 is built from 11 residues. CDR3 protein: CASSYNREAFF. CDR3 DNA sequence: TGTGCCAGCAGTTACAACAGGGAAGCTTTCTTT.

The chain links TRBV6-5 to TRBJ2-2; no clear D. The germline gives CDR1 MNHEY, CDR2 SVGAGI. The CDR3 is 13 amino acids. Between the trimmed V and J ends, which lost 2 bases and 4 bases, there was a span of 5 bases. The CDR3 here is CASSYLPTGELFF. The DNA for the CDR3 is TGTGCCAGCAGTTACCTACCCACCGGGGAGCTGTTTTTT.

The DNA for the CDR3 is TGCAGTGCTCCAGAACAGGGTTCGACAGATACGCAGTATTTT. This codes for CSAPEQGSTDTQYF. The V and J genes are TRBV20-1 and TRBJ2-3, with D perhaps matching TRBD1 (6 bases). There are 14 residues in the CDR3. V was trimmed by 5 bases and J by 3 bases, leaving 15 bases between them. The germline gives CDR1 DFQATT, CDR2 SNEGSKA (reference sequence).

This clonotype was seen a single time. This chain joins TRBV7-8 and TRBJ2-5; tentative D call: TRBD2 (6 bases). Trimming shortened V by 0 bases and J by 5 bases, and 10 bases separated the two germline ends. The CDR3 consists of 14 residues. Germline-derived CDR1 and CDR2 are SGHVS and FQNEAQ. CDR3 sequence reads: CASSLAPSEETQYF. The CDR3 region has the DNA TGTGCCAGCAGCTTAGCGCCTAGCGAGGAGACCCAGTACTTC.

The chain uses TRBV15 and TRBJ2-2; D possibly corresponds to TRBD2 (5 bases). Germline-derived CDR1 and CDR2 are LNHNV and YYDKDF (reference sequence). V was trimmed by 0 bases and J by 4 bases, leaving 9 bases between them. The CDR3 is 15 amino acids. DNA for the CDR3: TGTGCCACCAGCAGAGATCCACTAGGCACCGGGGAGCTGTTTTTT. Its translation: CATSRDPLGTGELFF. The entire variable domain, with the rest obtained from reference TRBV15 and TRBJ2-2, is as follows: DAMVIQNPRYQVTQFGKPVTLSCSQTLNHNVMYWYQQKSSQAPKLLFHYYDKDFNNEADTPDNFQSRRPNTSFCFLDIRSPGLGDTAMYLCATSRDPLGTGELFFGEGSRLTVL.